The 27 T cell receptor beta chains below all came from one sample that was sequenced in a study of cytomegalovirus exposure and HLA in healthy donors. Using immunoSEQ multiplex PCR, the repertoire was profiled, and TCRdb retains in-frame clones only, with some absent. The data show 150,000 to 200,000 clones, with around 85% seen just once and approximately 15% held by the top ten. Material for sequencing was PBMCs. Every receptor here comes from a man between 18 and 29 years old in good health and CMV-seropositive.

The V gene is TRBV27, the J gene TRBJ2-7; 8 nucleotides line up with TRBD1. This CDR3 comprises 14 residues. Losses at the gene ends were 5 bases for V and 6 bases for J; bases not matched to a gene: 9. Germline assignment: CDR1 MNHEY and CDR2 SMNVEV (reference sequence). CDR3 amino acids: CASSPWVGTGEQYF. CDR3 nucleotides: TGTGCCAGCAGTCCATGGGTCGGGACAGGCGAGCAGTACTTC.

The CDR3 sequence: CASSNSGTSPADTQYF. CDR3 coding DNA: TGCGCCAGCAGCAACTCCGGGACTAGCCCAGCAGATACGCAGTATTTT. This sequence joins TRBV5-1 and TRBJ2-3; 9 nucleotides line up with TRBD2. Germline CDR1 reads SGHRS; CDR2 reads YFSETQ. V lost 4 bases, J lost 4 bases, and 10 bases stayed unmatched. The CDR3 is made up of 16 amino acids.

This clone has a handful of counts. V gene TRBV7-2 combines with J gene TRBJ1-1, with no clear D. CDR1 and CDR2 from the germline V gene are SGHTA and FQGNSA. The CDR3 covers 12 residues. V lost 4 bases, J lost 4 bases, and 7 bases lay in between. The CDR3 DNA reads as TGTGCCAGCAGCTGGGGAGCCACTGAAGCTTTCTTT. Translating gives CASSWGATEAFF.

This rearrangement joins TRBV6-1 to TRBJ1-3, with D hard to call. V dropped 6 bases and J dropped 0 bases, with 9 bases sitting between them. Germline V gene data show CDR1 as MNHNS and CDR2 as SASEGT. The CDR3 runs 14 residues. DNA for the CDR3: TGTGCCAGCAGAGACGGGAGCTCTGGAAACACCATATATTTT. The encoded protein is CASRDGSSGNTIYF.

The chain uses TRBV28 and TRBJ1-1; 9 bases are shared with TRBD1. The germline CDR1 and CDR2 sequences are MDHEN and SYDVKM. This CDR3 is 15 amino acids long. V trimming: 7 bases; J trimming: 3 bases; junction bases outside the gene matches: 9. The CDR3 reads CASTTGGALDTEAFF. CDR3 bases: TGTGCCAGCACCACAGGGGGCGCTTTGGACACTGAAGCTTTCTTT.

The chain links TRBV7-9 to TRBJ2-3; the D gene is possibly TRBD2 (5 bases). Germline lookup yields CDR1 SEHNR and CDR2 FQNEAQ (reference sequence). V was trimmed by 5 bases and J by 3 bases, leaving 6 bases between them. CDR3 length equals 12 residues. CDR3 sequence reads: CASSSGTDTQYF. DNA for the CDR3: TGTGCCAGCAGCAGCGGTACAGATACGCAGTATTTT.

This clone has more than one count but fewer than ten. This chain links TRBV7-6 with TRBJ1-6; 9 bases are a match to TRBD1. This CDR3 is built from 15 residues. Germline V gives CDR1 SGHVS, CDR2 FNYEAQ. Germline trimming cut 8 bases from V and 7 bases from J; bases unmatched to any gene: 9. The CDR3 region is CASRKTGTGNSPLHF. In DNA form, the CDR3 reads TGTGCCAGCCGAAAGACCGGGACAGGGAATTCACCCCTCCACTTT.

The V gene is TRBV25-1, the J gene TRBJ2-2, with 12 bases that match TRBD2. Looked up from germline, CDR1 is MGHDK and CDR2 is SYGVNS. J gave up 4 bases and V 6 bases, and 6 bases lay outside the gene matches. The CDR3 has 16 residues. The CDR3 reads CASSELAGGFTGELFF. The CDR3 DNA reads TGTGCCAGCAGCGAACTAGCGGGAGGCTTCACCGGGGAGCTGTTTTTT.

This chain connects TRBV5-8 to TRBJ1-5; TRBD1 aligns across 12 bases. Germline assignment: CDR1 SGHTS and CDR2 YDEGEE. With 3 bases clipped from V and 6 bases from J, the junction kept 10 bases outside the gene matches. The CDR3 sequence is 17 residues long. The CDR3 here is CASSSGQGALRGQPQHF. DNA for the CDR3: TGTGCCAGCAGCTCGGGACAGGGGGCGCTTAGGGGTCAGCCCCAGCATTTT.

J is TRBJ2-3 and V is TRBV30; TRBD2 aligns across 7 bases. The germline V gene has CDR1 GTSNPN and CDR2 SVGIG (reference sequence). CDR3 length: 17 amino acids. The J segment lost 3 bases and the V segment lost 0 bases, leaving 12 bases of the junction unmatched. The CDR3 is CAWSVGLAGVSTDTQYF. The CDR3 region has the DNA TGTGCCTGGAGTGTAGGGCTCGCGGGAGTGTCTACAGATACGCAGTATTTT.

This chain joins TRBV10-2 and TRBJ2-7; 9 bases match TRBD2. The CDR3 is 13 residues long. CDR1 is WSHSY and CDR2 is SAAADI in the germline V gene. Losses at the gene ends were 7 bases for V and 3 bases for J; bases not matched to a gene: 4. The CDR3 bases are TGCGCCAGCACTAGCGGGGCTTTCTACGAGCAGTACTTC. Translating gives CASTSGAFYEQYF.

Concerning this clone: At one end, the junction sequence differs from germline, possibly due to a read error. V is TRBV11-2 and J is TRBJ2-1, with TRBD2 as a possible D gene (6 bases). The CDR3 consists of 16 residues. Germline assignment: CDR1 SGHAT and CDR2 FQNNGV. This chain's CDR3 is CASSVDDRGSYNEQFF. The DNA for the CDR3 is TGTGCCAGCAGCGTAGACGATCGGGGGAGTTACAATGAGCAGTTCTTC.

The chain has TRBV5-1 and TRBJ2-3, with 9 positions matching TRBD2. Trimming at V came to 0 bases and at J to 3 bases, leaving 5 bases not matched to a gene. CDR3 size: 16 residues. Germline values: CDR1 SGHRS, CDR2 YFSETQ. The CDR3 spells CASSLGSGRGTDTQYF. The DNA of the CDR3 is TGCGCCAGCAGCTTGGGTAGCGGGAGAGGAACAGATACGCAGTATTTT.

The CDR3 here is CASSPGQLLSYGYTF. CDR3 in DNA: TGCGCCAGCAGCCCGGGACAGCTCCTCTCCTATGGCTACACCTTC. This sequence joins TRBV5-1 and TRBJ1-2, with TRBD1 matching 7 bases. Germline V gives CDR1 SGHRS, CDR2 YFSETQ. V was pared by 4 bases and J by 4 bases, with 10 bases of the junction left unmatched. The CDR3 runs 15 residues.

CDR3 residues: CASSLDDSVAFF. In DNA, the CDR3 is TGTGCCAGCAGCTTAGACGACAGTGTAGCTTTCTTT. V is TRBV7-6 and J is TRBJ1-1; TRBD1 is a possible D gene (5 bases). V was shortened by 1 base and J by 10 bases, with 10 bases between the two germline ends. Germline values: CDR1 SGHVS, CDR2 FNYEAQ. The CDR3 spans 12 residues. Full variable domain (remainder filled in from reference TRBV7-6 and TRBJ1-1): GAGVSQSPRYKVTKRGQDVALRCDPISGHVSLYWYRQALGQGPEFLTYFNYEAQQDKSGLPNDRFSAERPEGSISTLTIQRTEQRDSAMYRCASSLDDSVAFFGQGTRLTVV.

The rearrangement uses TRBV28 and TRBJ2-7; 10 bases match TRBD1. V dropped 3 bases and J dropped 7; count of bases not matched to a gene: 9. The CDR3 loop spans 15 amino acids. Germline CDR1 MDHEN, CDR2 SYDVKM. CDR3 loop: CASSFLGTGAREQYF. The CDR3 DNA is TGTGCCAGCAGTTTTCTGGGGACAGGGGCTAGGGAGCAGTACTTC.

The rearrangement links TRBV28 to TRBJ2-1; TRBD2 matches at 14 bases. V trimming: 5 bases; J trimming: 15 bases; junction bases outside the gene matches: 9. Looked up from germline, CDR1 is MDHEN and CDR2 is SYDVKM. The CDR3 runs 14 residues. The CDR3 loop reads CASSHGTSGRFRFF. The CDR3 DNA reads as TGTGCCAGCAGTCACGGGACTAGCGGGAGATTTAGGTTCTTC.

The chain links TRBV6-5 to TRBJ2-5; possible D gene TRBD2, 6 bases. This CDR3 has 14 residues. Germline loops: CDR1 MNHEY, CDR2 SVGAGI. With 8 bases removed from V and 4 bases from J, the gap between germline ends came to 17 bases. CDR3 sequence (DNA): TGTGCCAGCTCTAGGAGGGAGTTTCGAGAGACCCAGTACTTC. It codes for CASSRREFRETQYF.

J is TRBJ2-5 and V is TRBV6-1; a weak D match, TRBD2 (5 bases). The ends were cut back, 1 base at V and 5 bases at J, with 14 bases in the middle. There are 15 residues in the CDR3. The germline gives CDR1 MNHNS, CDR2 SASEGT. The DNA for the CDR3 is TGTGCCAGCAGTGAAGAAGAGGGTGAGGCGGAGACCCAGTACTTC. Protein sequence: CASSEEEGEAETQYF.

Remarks on this clone: The junction and the germline gene differ at one end; a read error may be behind it. The chain links TRBV7-9 to TRBJ2-1, with a possible D match to TRBD1 (5 bases). The CDR3 runs to 11 residues. Germline CDR1 reads SEHNR; CDR2 reads FQNEAQ (reference sequence). DNA of the CDR3: TGTGCCAGCAGCTTAGAGGGGTTTGCGCTCTTC. Residues: CASSLEGFALF.

The count of this clone is one. This chain joins TRBV5-1 and TRBJ2-2, with D perhaps matching TRBD2 (6 bases). This CDR3 is built from 15 residues. V gave up 1 base and J gave up 6 bases, with 13 bases separating them. Germline assignment: CDR1 SGHRS and CDR2 YFSETQ. CDR3 DNA: TGCGCCAGCAGCTTGAGTGTTAGCGGAGCCGGGGAGCTGTTTTTT. The encoded protein is CASSLSVSGAGELFF.

This clone occurred a few times. The chain combines TRBV7-9 with TRBJ2-7; weak D call: TRBD1 (5 bases). Germline lookup yields CDR1 SEHNR and CDR2 FQNEAQ (reference sequence). V was clipped by 5 bases and J by 3 bases, with 14 bases between them. The CDR3 spans 14 residues. CDR3: CASSPRQNLYEQYF. CDR3 sequence (DNA): TGTGCCAGCAGCCCGCGACAGAACCTCTACGAGCAGTACTTC.

The V call is TRBV27, the J call TRBJ2-5; 8 positions match TRBD1. CDR1 is MNHEY and CDR2 is SMNVEV in the germline V gene (reference sequence). This CDR3 has 16 residues. Losses at the gene ends were 3 bases for V and 1 base for J; bases not matched to a gene: 7. The CDR3 region has the DNA TGTGCCAGCAGTTTGAGACAGGGGACTCCCCAAGAGACCCAGTACTTC. This codes for CASSLRQGTPQETQYF.

Concerning this clone: Different DNA sequences within this sample yield the same CDR3. This chain links TRBV5-4 with TRBJ2-7; D might be TRBD1 (6 bases). The CDR3 has 14 residues. CDR1 and CDR2 from the germline V gene are SGHNT and YYREEE (reference sequence). The V end was cut by 4 bases, the J end by 2 bases, with 13 bases between. The CDR3 loop reads CASSPGQGPYEQYF. DNA for the CDR3: TGTGCCAGCAGCCCCGGGCAGGGGCCCTACGAGCAGTACTTC.

V and J are TRBV6-1 and TRBJ1-6; TRBD1 agrees at 8 bases. This CDR3 has 18 residues. V lost 4 bases to trimming and J lost 7 bases; unmatched junction nucleotides: 15. Germline V CDR1 and CDR2: MNHNS, SASEGT. CDR3 sequence reads: CASSVPQGARLTNSPLHF. For the CDR3, the DNA is TGTGCCAGCAGTGTTCCGCAGGGGGCGCGACTAACGAATTCACCCCTCCACTTT.

Of note for this clone: In the same sample, other DNA sequences code for this CDR3. The chain joins TRBV9 to TRBJ2-2; D might be TRBD1 (6 bases). CDR3 length equals 14 residues. Germline CDR1 reads SGDLS; CDR2 reads YYNGEE. V lost 2 bases to trimming and J lost 6 bases, with 11 bases between them. The CDR3 loop reads CASSVQGSSGELFF. In nucleotides, the CDR3 is TGTGCCAGCAGCGTCCAGGGGAGTTCCGGGGAGCTGTTTTTT. Complete variable domain (other parts from reference TRBV9 and TRBJ2-2): DSGVTQTPKHLITATGQRVTLRCSPRSGDLSVYWYQQSLDQGLQFLIQYYNGEERAKGNILERFSAQQFPDLHSELNLSSLELGDSALYFCASSVQGSSGELFFGEGSRLTVL.

The chain has TRBV29-1 and TRBJ2-3, with 8 bases aligning to TRBD2. The V gene's germline CDR1 is SQVTM and CDR2 ANQGSEA. The CDR3 sequence is 13 residues long. V lost 4 bases, J lost 2 bases, and 2 bases stayed unmatched. CDR3 sequence reads: CSVVAGLTDTQYF. CDR3 bases: TGCAGCGTTGTAGCGGGGCTCACAGATACGCAGTATTTT.